The rows below give T cell receptor beta chains drawn from one sample of a study of early T cells in non-severe SARS-CoV-2 infection. Each CDR3 protein is one row after TCRdb ran MiXCR on the 5' RACE reads. The sample has 34,000 or so distinct CDR3 sequences; roughly 9.3% are singletons. The sequenced material came from whole blood. All receptors come from an adult who was a healthcare worker with PCR-confirmed SARS-CoV-2 infection or an uninfected control (not recorded which). Each CDR3 is given with its conserved first and last residue. Each record gives: clone size, J gene, V gene, D gene, CDR3 DNA, CDR3 protein. D genes are given only for firm matches. Where a row states a size, it is once, few, many or the class of an expanded clone; other rows omit it.

clone_size: few; j_call: TRBJ1-4; v_call: TRBV5-8; d_call: TRBD1; cdr3_nt: TGTGCCAGCAGCCCTGGACAGGGTACTAATGAAAAACTGTTTTTT; cdr3_aa: CASSPGQGTNEKLFF
clone_size: few; j_call: TRBJ1-4; v_call: TRBV4-1; d_call: -; cdr3_nt: TGCGCCAGCAGCCAAGGAAGACAGATTTCAACTAATGAAAAACTGTTTTTT; cdr3_aa: CASSQGRQISTNEKLFF
clone_size: -; j_call: TRBJ2-7; v_call: TRBV5-1; d_call: TRBD2; cdr3_nt: TGCGCCAGCAGCCCCACGGGGGGGGCTACCTACGAGCAGTACTTC; cdr3_aa: CASSPTGGATYEQYF
clone_size: many; j_call: TRBJ2-7; v_call: TRBV5-1; d_call: -; cdr3_nt: TGCGCCAGCAGCTTGGCGGTTTTGTCGACGAACGAGCAGTACTTC; cdr3_aa: CASSLAVLSTNEQYF
clone_size: many; j_call: TRBJ2-1; v_call: TRBV18; d_call: TRBD1; cdr3_nt: TGTGCCAGCTCACCACTACCGGGACAGGGGCGGAATGAGCAGTTCTTC; cdr3_aa: CASSPLPGQGRNEQFF
clone_size: -; j_call: TRBJ1-1; v_call: TRBV29-1; d_call: -; cdr3_nt: TGCAGCGTTGATGTACAGAACACTGAAGCTTTCTTT; cdr3_aa: CSVDVQNTEAFF
clone_size: -; j_call: TRBJ2-1; v_call: TRBV7-9; d_call: TRBD2; cdr3_nt: TGTGCCAGCAGCCGCAGCGGGGGGGCTCCCAATGAGCAGTTCTTC; cdr3_aa: CASSRSGGAPNEQFF
clone_size: many; j_call: TRBJ1-1; v_call: TRBV7-3; d_call: -; cdr3_nt: TGTGCCAGCAGCTTCAGAGGTGGGGACTGGGCTTTCTTT; cdr3_aa: CASSFRGGDWAFF
clone_size: -; j_call: TRBJ2-2; v_call: TRBV3-1; d_call: TRBD1; cdr3_nt: TGTGCCAGCAGCCAAAGGACAGGGGTTTTCACCGGGGAGCTGTTTTTT; cdr3_aa: CASSQRTGVFTGELFF
clone_size: few; j_call: TRBJ2-5; v_call: TRBV7-2; d_call: -; cdr3_nt: TGTGCCAGCAGCTTAGCTACGGTGAGGACCCAGTACTTC; cdr3_aa: CASSLATVRTQYF
clone_size: few; j_call: TRBJ2-7; v_call: TRBV14; d_call: -; cdr3_nt: TGTGCCAGCAGCCACATAGGTCCCGGGCTAGCGAGCTACGAGCAGTACTTC; cdr3_aa: CASSHIGPGLASYEQYF
clone_size: many; j_call: TRBJ1-1; v_call: TRBV29-1; d_call: -; cdr3_nt: TGCAGCGTGGCCCGTATAGGGTTGAACACTGAAGCTTTCTTT; cdr3_aa: CSVARIGLNTEAFF
clone_size: many; j_call: TRBJ2-7; v_call: TRBV29-1; d_call: TRBD1; cdr3_nt: TGCAGCGCTCGACAGGGGAGCTCCTACGAGCAGTACTTC; cdr3_aa: CSARQGSSYEQYF
clone_size: -; j_call: TRBJ1-2; v_call: TRBV6-4; d_call: -; cdr3_nt: TGTGCCAGCAGTGACTTCTATGGCTACACCTTC; cdr3_aa: CASSDFYGYTF
clone_size: many; j_call: TRBJ2-7; v_call: TRBV5-5; d_call: -; cdr3_nt: TGTGCCAGCAGACGCCGGGGAGACTCCTACGAGCAGTACTTC; cdr3_aa: CASRRRGDSYEQYF
clone_size: few; j_call: TRBJ1-2; v_call: TRBV20-1; d_call: -; cdr3_nt: TGCAGTGCTAGAAACCTCAGGGGCCTCGAACCTGGCTACACCTTC; cdr3_aa: CSARNLRGLEPGYTF
clone_size: few; j_call: TRBJ1-5; v_call: TRBV6-1; d_call: -; cdr3_nt: TGTGCCAGCAGCGAGGAAGGGGGAGGGTTACAGCCCCAGCATTTT; cdr3_aa: CASSEEGGGLQPQHF
clone_size: -; j_call: TRBJ2-7; v_call: TRBV25-1; d_call: -; cdr3_nt: TGTGCCTCCACCCGGGGTCGACTAAGCTCCTACGAGCAGTACTTC; cdr3_aa: CASTRGRLSSYEQYF
clone_size: many; j_call: TRBJ2-4; v_call: TRBV4-3; d_call: -; cdr3_nt: TGCGCCAGCAGCCAACGCGCTTCCGGGAACCAATGGGACATTCAGTACTTC; cdr3_aa: CASSQRASGNQWDIQYF
clone_size: many; j_call: TRBJ2-2; v_call: TRBV7-3; d_call: -; cdr3_nt: TGTGCCAGCAGCCCTGTCAGGGGGAACACCGGGGAGCTGTTTTTT; cdr3_aa: CASSPVRGNTGELFF
clone_size: few; j_call: TRBJ1-1; v_call: TRBV5-6; d_call: TRBD1; cdr3_nt: TGTGCCAGCAGCTTCACCGGCTCGAGGGACAGGGCCGAAGCTTTCTTT; cdr3_aa: CASSFTGSRDRAEAFF
clone_size: many; j_call: TRBJ2-7; v_call: TRBV12-3/TRBV12-4; d_call: TRBD1; cdr3_nt: TGTGCCAGCAGCATGGGCAGACAGGGTCTCTACGAGCAGTACTTC; cdr3_aa: CASSMGRQGLYEQYF
clone_size: -; j_call: TRBJ2-7; v_call: TRBV9; d_call: TRBD1; cdr3_nt: TGTGCCAGCAGCGCCGTAGGGACAGCAAGCGAGCAGTACTTC; cdr3_aa: CASSAVGTASEQYF
clone_size: -; j_call: TRBJ2-5; v_call: TRBV12-5; d_call: -; cdr3_nt: TGTGCTAGTGGTCCCGGACTGTTACAAGAGACCCAGTACTTC; cdr3_aa: CASGPGLLQETQYF
clone_size: many; j_call: TRBJ2-1; v_call: TRBV14; d_call: TRBD2; cdr3_nt: TGTGCCAGCAGCCAAGGCCTAGCGGGCGAGATTATTTACAATGAGCAGTTCTTC; cdr3_aa: CASSQGLAGEIIYNEQFF
clone_size: many; j_call: TRBJ1-5; v_call: TRBV2; d_call: -; cdr3_nt: TGTGCCAGCAGTGAAGATGGGGTGGCGAGCAATCAGCCCCAGCATTTT; cdr3_aa: CASSEDGVASNQPQHF